The clone carrying this T cell receptor beta chain came up a few times. No antigen is known for it. The CDR3 spans 16 residues. Looked up from germline, CDR1 is SGHKS and CDR2 is YYEKEE (reference sequence). The V segment lost 1 base and the J segment 6 bases; nucleotides outside the gene matches: 6. The sample originates from a study of T cells after yellow fever vaccination. In making TCR cDNA, 5'RACE template switching added a universal primer site and UMIs to it. Using its own MiXCR run on the 5' RACE reads, TCRdb lists one record per CDR3 protein. The table records roughly 310,000 distinct CDR3 sequences, 8% to 10% of them present only once. General observations from the study: Most primary-vaccination clones reappeared after the booster (approximately 95% CD4, approximately 88% CD8).

This TCR came from a young man who received the YFV17D yellow fever vaccine. The V call is TRBV5-5, the J call TRBJ2-2; 10 bases match TRBD2. Sequencing was performed on PBMCs, taken on the day of the first yellow fever vaccination. The CDR3 loop reads CASSLTGTSVPGELFF. As DNA, the CDR3 is TGTGCCAGCAGCTTGACCGGGACTAGCGTTCCCGGGGAGCTGTTTTTT.